This T cell receptor beta chain originates from a study of shared clonotypes between healthy human individuals. Concerning this clone: Its antigen is unknown.

The assay was carried out at the deep level. Each subset's genomic DNA was shared equally among a number of immunoSEQ plates. Method: immunoSEQ multiplex PCR; TCRdb's copy keeps in-frame clones and lacks some. Of 2 million to 2.5 million clones in the sample, roughly 93% were seen once. Study outcomes and limitations: Larger richness was generally estimated for naive than memory subsets.

Sequenced material: naive CD4+ T cells from PBMCs. Subset described: CD45RA+ positively selected. The clonotype originates from a man aged 18 to 29 in good health. Some clones in this sample may be carry-over from other donors' samples.

This CDR3 is CASSPWTSTDTQYF. The CDR3 region has the DNA TGTGCCAGCAGCCCGTGGACAAGCACAGATACGCAGTATTTT. V gene TRBV5-4 combines with J gene TRBJ2-3, with TRBD1 as a possible D gene (5 bases). Trimming pared 4 bases from V and 0 bases from J, leaving 9 bases between. The CDR3 loop spans 14 amino acids. The germline V gene encodes CDR1 SGHNT and CDR2 YYREEE (reference sequence).